This T cell receptor beta chain was identified during a study of graft-versus-host responses after intestinal transplantation. Study in general: Every recipient underwent anti-thymocyte globulin induction, then tacrolimus and steroids for about three years. Findings and caveats of the study: Investigators detected GvH clones in recipient marrow, with some emerging earlier in ileum or blood. High graft-versus-host to host-versus-graft T cell clonal ratios marked allografts of patients with graft-donor macrochimerism.

CDR1 is SGHRS, CDR2 YFSETQ, per germline. The CDR3 spans 16 residues. The J segment lost 3 bases and the V segment lost 2 bases, leaving 8 bases of the junction unmatched. Clones were sequenced by immunoSEQ multiplex PCR, and TCRdb holds only the in-frame ones, with some missing. The profile shows under 90,000 clones, around 90% of them singletons. Worth noting for this clone: No antigen is known for it.

The sample in question was unstimulated CD8+ T cells sorted from spleen or lymph node cells, obtained before transplant. The receptor was derived from a human donor who was the organ donor for an intestinal transplant. The chain carries TRBV5-1 and TRBJ2-1; 7 bases agree with TRBD1. CDR3 nucleotide sequence: TGCGCCAGCAGCTTCTACAGGGGCCTTTTCTACAATGAGCAGTTCTTC. Its translation: CASSFYRGLFYNEQFF.